These T cell receptor delta chains were read from a single sample in a study of gamma delta lymphoproliferative disorders and STAT genes. TCRdb re-identified clones in the multiplex PCR reads via CATT. The sample contains 2,000 to 2,500 delta-chain clones, about 1.5% of which appear only once. Sequences were obtained from blood. The receptors were gathered from a human donor in good health. Each CDR3 is given without its conserved first and last residue. Fields, in order: J gene, D gene, V gene, CDR3 protein. The D gene is left open where the match is weak.

J gene: TRDJ1
D gene: TRDD3
V gene: TRDV3
CDR3 protein: AYPAFLKYWGIPSDKLI

J gene: TRDJ1
D gene: .
V gene: TRDV3
CDR3 protein: AFRLLLPPILFWVDKLI

J gene: TRDJ1
D gene: TRDD3
V gene: TRDV3
CDR3 protein: AFSPSWGITDKLI

J gene: TRDJ1
D gene: .
V gene: TRDV1
CDR3 protein: ALGDLEGRGTDKLI

J gene: TRDJ1
D gene: TRDD3
V gene: TRDV3
CDR3 protein: AFTNPGGITDKLI

J gene: TRDJ1
D gene: TRDD3
V gene: TRDV2
CDR3 protein: ACDTVITGGYARETDKLI

J gene: TRDJ1
D gene: .
V gene: TRDV3
CDR3 protein: AFQVMYLPTLGDTHTDKLI

J gene: TRDJ1
D gene: .
V gene: TRDV3
CDR3 protein: ASAPFGGLTDKLI

J gene: TRDJ1
D gene: TRDD3
V gene: TRDV2
CDR3 protein: ACDTVGLGDTRGTDKLI

J gene: TRDJ1
D gene: TRDD3
V gene: TRDV1
CDR3 protein: ALGEHYPFLPVLGTRALRTDKLI

J gene: TRDJ1
D gene: .
V gene: TRDV1
CDR3 protein: ALGEFISPFWVGGNKLI

J gene: TRDJ1
D gene: TRDD3
V gene: TRDV2
CDR3 protein: ACDDNWGIRNTDKLI

J gene: TRDJ1
D gene: TRDD3
V gene: TRDV3
CDR3 protein: ALPYPLTGGPPIEEYTDKLI

J gene: TRDJ1
D gene: TRDD3
V gene: TRDV1
CDR3 protein: ALGELEAEGYRSPRLSNKLI

J gene: TRDJ1
D gene: TRDD3
V gene: TRDV2
CDR3 protein: ACDTVGVSGGYNTDKLI

J gene: TRDJ1
D gene: TRDD3
V gene: TRDV3
CDR3 protein: ASPGRGDNTDKLI

J gene: TRDJ1
D gene: TRDD3
V gene: TRDV2
CDR3 protein: ACDVVEGTGGSGQLI

J gene: TRDJ1
D gene: .
V gene: TRAV38-2/DV8
CDR3 protein: AYFSYAVGGFGYTDKLI

J gene: TRDJ1
D gene: TRDD3
V gene: TRDV2
CDR3 protein: ACDKLGGTDKLI

J gene: TRDJ1
D gene: TRDD3
V gene: TRDV2
CDR3 protein: ACEDWGIPYTDKLI

J gene: TRDJ1
D gene: TRDD3
V gene: TRDV3
CDR3 protein: AFSPSWGIPGGSYTDKLI

J gene: TRDJ1
D gene: TRDD3
V gene: TRDV1
CDR3 protein: ALGEPLFLLRYWGIQTDKLI

J gene: TRDJ1
D gene: TRDD3
V gene: TRDV1
CDR3 protein: ALGELLLYALSGGYAVYADKLI

J gene: TRDJ1
D gene: TRDD3
V gene: TRDV3
CDR3 protein: AFSPSWGIGDKLI

J gene: TRDJ1
D gene: .
V gene: TRDV2
CDR3 protein: ACDRILVGDTDKLI

J gene: TRDJ3
D gene: TRDD3
V gene: TRDV2
CDR3 protein: ACDPTGGPSWDTRQMF

J gene: TRDJ1
D gene: TRDD3
V gene: TRDV1
CDR3 protein: ALGDQLSYTRGWGIFGYTDKLI

J gene: TRDJ2
D gene: .
V gene: TRDV3
CDR3 protein: AFVGQGPDRHVLPWGRRRALTAQLF

J gene: TRDJ2
D gene: .
V gene: TRDV2
CDR3 protein: ACDPMLGLTAQLF

J gene: TRDJ1
D gene: TRDD3
V gene: TRDV3
CDR3 protein: AFISSITGGLADKLI

J gene: TRDJ3
D gene: TRDD3
V gene: TRDV2
CDR3 protein: ACDPATPTGGLGRLTSSWDTRQMF

J gene: TRDJ1
D gene: .
V gene: TRDV2
CDR3 protein: ACDTVGPGTSQDGSDKLI

J gene: TRDJ1
D gene: TRDD3
V gene: TRDV3
CDR3 protein: ACWGIPGGSYTDKLI

J gene: TRDJ1
D gene: TRDD3
V gene: TRDV2
CDR3 protein: ACDTVKLGDTRLNTDKLI

J gene: TRDJ1
D gene: TRDD3
V gene: TRDV1
CDR3 protein: ASDSEVLHSTGGYGDTDKLI

J gene: TRDJ1
D gene: TRDD3
V gene: TRDV1
CDR3 protein: ALGGNIFPTFPLLGDKYTDKLI

J gene: TRDJ1
D gene: TRDD3
V gene: TRDV3
CDR3 protein: AFLGDTLPDKLI

J gene: TRDJ1
D gene: TRDD3
V gene: TRDV1
CDR3 protein: ALGELTLVLLKSLGGYGTDKLI

J gene: TRDJ1
D gene: .
V gene: TRDV1
CDR3 protein: ALGLCLPTSYWGYATDKLI

J gene: TRDJ1
D gene: TRDD3
V gene: TRAV29/DV5
CDR3 protein: AASVEEDSGGYGTDKLI

J gene: TRDJ1
D gene: TRDD3
V gene: TRDV2
CDR3 protein: ACDTVITGGYESDKLI

J gene: TRDJ1
D gene: TRDD3
V gene: TRDV2
CDR3 protein: ACDTVHLGDTQYTDKLI

J gene: TRDJ3
D gene: TRDD3
V gene: TRDV2
CDR3 protein: ACDGLLGDTTLSSWDTRQMF

J gene: TRDJ1
D gene: TRDD3
V gene: TRDV2
CDR3 protein: ACDTILGGYAQTDKLI

J gene: TRDJ1
D gene: TRDD3
V gene: TRDV1
CDR3 protein: ALGAWTTLFTGGYARVEGDKLI

J gene: TRDJ1
D gene: TRDD3
V gene: TRDV3
CDR3 protein: AFSQYWGITDKLI

J gene: TRDJ1
D gene: TRDD3
V gene: TRDV2
CDR3 protein: ACDPVLGDHTDKLI

J gene: TRDJ1
D gene: TRDD3
V gene: TRDV2
CDR3 protein: ACILGTRALRTDKLI

J gene: TRDJ1
D gene: TRDD3
V gene: TRDV1
CDR3 protein: ALGELVRVGVLEGNWGIPYTDKLI

J gene: TRDJ1
D gene: .
V gene: TRDV2
CDR3 protein: ACDTVQGRLGSYTDKLI

J gene: TRDJ1
D gene: TRDD3
V gene: TRDV2
CDR3 protein: ACDELRGIRSDKLI